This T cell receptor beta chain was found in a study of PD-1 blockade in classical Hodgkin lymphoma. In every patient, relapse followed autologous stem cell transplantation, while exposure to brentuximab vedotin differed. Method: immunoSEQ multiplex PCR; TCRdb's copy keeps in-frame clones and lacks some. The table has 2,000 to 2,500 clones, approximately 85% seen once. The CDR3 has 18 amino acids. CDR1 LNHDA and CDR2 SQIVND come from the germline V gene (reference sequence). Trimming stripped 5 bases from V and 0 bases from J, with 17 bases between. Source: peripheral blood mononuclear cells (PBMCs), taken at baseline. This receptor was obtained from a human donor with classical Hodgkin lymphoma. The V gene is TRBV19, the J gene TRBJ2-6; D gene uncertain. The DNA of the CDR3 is TGTGCCAGTAGTTTCGAGGTTCCTCATCCCTCTGGGGCCAACGTCCTGACTTTC. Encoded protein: CASSFEVPHPSGANVLTF.